Following are 18 T cell receptor beta chains from one sample sequenced in a study of graft-versus-host responses after intestinal transplantation. TCRdb's table, derived via immunoSEQ multiplex PCR, lists solely in-frame clones and lacks some. The repertoire holds about 36,000 clones, with less than 95% as singletons. No cognate antigen is known for these TCRs. Sequencing was performed on unstimulated CD4+ T cells sorted from spleen or lymph node cells, taken before transplant. The receptors here all came from a human donor who was the organ donor for an intestinal transplant.

The chain combines TRBV5-4 with TRBJ1-2, with 7 nucleotides matching TRBD1. V was pared by 0 bases and J by 2 bases, with 1 base of the junction left unmatched. CDR1 and CDR2 (germline): SGHNT, YYREEE (reference sequence). This CDR3 comprises 14 residues. The CDR3: CASSLGGQNYGYTF. CDR3 nucleotide sequence: TGTGCCAGCAGCTTGGGGGGACAGAACTATGGCTACACCTTC.

The chain employs TRBV5-1 and TRBJ2-3; 8 positions agree with TRBD1. The CDR3 spans 14 residues. Germline V gene sequence: CDR1 SGHRS, CDR2 YFSETQ. V shed 7 bases, J shed 0 bases, and the junction held 4 bases outside the gene matches. CDR3 residues: CASHQGASTDTQYF. CDR3 bases: TGCGCCAGCCATCAGGGGGCGAGCACAGATACGCAGTATTTT. Looking up the rest from reference TRBV5-1 and TRBJ2-3 gives the full variable domain: KAGVTQTPRYLIKTRGQQVTLSCSPISGHRSVSWYQQTPGQGLQFLFEYFSETQRNKGNFPGRFSGRQFSNSRSEMNVSTLELGDSALYLCASHQGASTDTQYFGPGTRLTVL.

V gene TRBV7-2 combines with J gene TRBJ2-1; D could derive from TRBD1 or TRBD2 (6 bases each). Between the trimmed V and J ends, which lost 1 base and 0 bases, there was a span of 10 bases. The CDR3 is 16 residues long. CDR1 and CDR2 (germline): SGHTA, FQGNSA. The CDR3 DNA reads TGTGCCAGCAGCTTAGTGGGGGGCCCCTCCTACAATGAGCAGTTCTTC. Its translation: CASSLVGGPSYNEQFF. Supplemented by reference TRBV7-2 and TRBJ2-1, the full variable domain reads GAGVSQSPSNKVTEKGKDVELRCDPISGHTALYWYRQSLGQGLEFLIYFQGNSAPDKSGLPSDRFSAERTGGSVSTLTIQRTQQEDSAVYLCASSLVGGPSYNEQFFGPGTRLTVL.

The chain carries TRBV19 and TRBJ1-5; 7 bases align to TRBD1. V was clipped by 4 bases and J by 3 bases; unmatched bases: 6. The CDR3 sequence is 15 residues long. Germline assignment: CDR1 LNHDA and CDR2 SQIVND (reference sequence). The CDR3 sequence is CASSTRDRLNQPQHF. The CDR3 nucleotides read TGTGCCAGTAGTACTCGGGACAGACTCAATCAGCCCCAGCATTTT.

The chain employs TRBV18 and TRBJ1-2; 8 bases line up with TRBD1. The germline V gene has CDR1 KGHSH and CDR2 LQKENI. The CDR3 length is 15 residues. Unmatched junction bases numbered 5, after V lost 4 bases and J lost 1 base. The CDR3 protein is CASSQTGQDNYGYTF. CDR3 sequence (DNA): TGTGCCAGCTCACAAACGGGACAGGATAACTATGGCTACACCTTC. The entire variable domain, with the rest obtained from reference TRBV18 and TRBJ1-2, is as follows: NAGVMQNPRHLVRRRGQEARLRCSPMKGHSHVYWYRQLPEEGLKFMVYLQKENIIDESGMPKERFSAEFPKEGPSILRIQQVVRGDSAAYFCASSQTGQDNYGYTFGSGTRLTVV.

This rearrangement joins TRBV10-2 to TRBJ1-2; 9 positions match TRBD1. The CDR3 loop spans 12 amino acids. Germline V lookup: CDR1 WSHSY, CDR2 SAAADI. V was pared by 5 bases and J by 9 bases, with 4 bases of the junction left unmatched. Here the CDR3 DNA reads TGCGCCAGCAGTAGGGACAGGGCAAGCTACACCTTC. Translated: CASSRDRASYTF.

The chain joins TRBV4-3 to TRBJ2-7; a possible D gene is TRBD1 (6 bases). Germline CDR1 and CDR2: LGHNA and YSLEER. The CDR3 runs to 16 residues. Trimming removed 3 bases from V and 4 bases from J, with 19 bases in between. The CDR3 DNA follows: TGCGCCAGCAGCCAGAGGGCAGGGGTAAGTGTGTACGAGCAGTACTTC. Its protein is CASSQRAGVSVYEQYF.

The V call is TRBV7-2, the J call TRBJ2-7, with D possibly being TRBD2 (6 bases). Trimming removed 5 bases from V and 3 bases from J, with 11 bases in between. Looked up from germline, CDR1 is SGHTA and CDR2 is FQGNSA. CDR3 length: 13 amino acids. CDR3 DNA: TGTGCCAGCAGCGTAAGGGGACTCTACGAGCAGTACTTC. Translation: CASSVRGLYEQYF.

The chain is built from TRBV28 and TRBJ2-6; 12 nucleotides agree with TRBD1. Germline lookup yields CDR1 MDHEN and CDR2 SYDVKM. V was clipped by 4 bases and J by 13 bases; unmatched bases: 8. The length of the CDR3 is 15 residues. The CDR3 coding sequence is TGTGCCAGCAGTTGGGCGGGACAGGGGGCCGGGGTCCTGACTTTC. It yields the protein CASSWAGQGAGVLTF.

The chain combines TRBV14 with TRBJ1-5; unclear D gene. V lost 0 bases to trimming and J lost 0 bases, with 12 bases between them. CDR3 size: 17 residues. Germline CDR1 and CDR2: SGHDN and FVKESK. Here the CDR3 reads CASSQDRREYSNQPQHF. The CDR3 nucleotides are TGTGCCAGCAGCCAAGATCGTCGGGAGTATAGCAATCAGCCCCAGCATTTT.

The chain couples TRBV29-1 to TRBJ1-2, with unresolved D. Trimming stripped 4 bases from V and 0 bases from J, with 15 bases between. CDR3 length equals 15 residues. The germline V gene has CDR1 SQVTM and CDR2 ANQGSEA. Here the CDR3 reads CSVAPRLLANYGYTF. As DNA, the CDR3 is TGCAGCGTTGCCCCCCGACTCTTAGCTAACTATGGCTACACCTTC.

This clone showed up just once. V usage is TRBV18 and J usage is TRBJ2-1; D unresolved. V lost 2 bases and J 5 bases, leaving 10 bases between the germline ends. The CDR3 is 14 residues long. Germline CDR1 reads KGHSH; CDR2 reads LQKENI. The DNA of the CDR3 is TGTGCCAGCTCACCAGTCCCCTACAACAATGAGCAGTTCTTC. This encodes CASSPVPYNNEQFF.

V is TRBV7-8 and J is TRBJ2-7, with D possibly TRBD1 on 6 matching bases. The CDR3 totals 16 residues. Germline assignment: CDR1 SGHVS and CDR2 FQNEAQ. Trimming left V 5 bases short and J 0 bases short, with 17 bases between. The CDR3 DNA reads TGTGCCAGCAGCCGAATAACAGGGCCAACCTCCTACGAGCAGTACTTC. This sequence encodes CASSRITGPTSYEQYF.

The chain couples TRBV7-8 to TRBJ1-6, with D possibly TRBD1 on 5 matching bases. This CDR3 is built from 19 residues. V lost 2 bases and J lost 7, with 24 bases in between. Looked up from germline, CDR1 is SGHVS and CDR2 is FQNEAQ. The CDR3 DNA is TGTGCCAGCAGCTTACCTACGGGGCAGGGTAATATCCCGAATTCACCCCTCCACTTT. Residues: CASSLPTGQGNIPNSPLHF.

This sequence joins TRBV10-2 and TRBJ1-5, with 9 bases aligning to TRBD1. The V gene's germline CDR1 is WSHSY and CDR2 SAAADI. This CDR3 spans 18 amino acids. V lost 5 bases to trimming and J lost 2 bases; unmatched junction nucleotides: 13. In nucleotides, the CDR3 is TGCGCCAGCAGTCCCGGGACAGGGAACGTTCGAGGCAATCAGCCCCAGCATTTT. Its protein product is CASSPGTGNVRGNQPQHF.

J is TRBJ2-1 and V is TRBV15, with 8 nucleotides matching TRBD2. V trimming: 3 bases; J trimming: 5 bases; junction bases outside the gene matches: 9. CDR1 LNHNV and CDR2 YYDKDF come from the germline V gene (reference sequence). CDR3 length: 16 residues. Here the CDR3 reads CATSRRPGLENNEQFF. The CDR3 region has the DNA TGTGCCACCAGCAGGAGGCCGGGACTAGAGAACAATGAGCAGTTCTTC.

This clone came up once. The chain joins TRBV6-5 to TRBJ2-2, with D uncertain. Germline loops: CDR1 MNHEY, CDR2 SVGAGI. With 6 bases removed from V and 0 bases from J, the gap between germline ends came to 8 bases. The length of the CDR3 is 14 residues. CDR3 sequence (DNA): TGTGCCAGCAGAGTGGGGACGAACACCGGGGAGCTGTTTTTT. Translated, it gives CASRVGTNTGELFF.

The CDR3 loop is CASSIGRGVGELFF. In DNA, the CDR3 is TGTGCCAGTAGTATTGGCAGGGGAGTCGGGGAGCTGTTTTTT. V and J are TRBV19 and TRBJ2-2; TRBD1 might be the D (6 bases). The CDR3 has 14 residues. The V end lost 3 bases, the J end lost 7 bases, and 12 bases lay between the germline ends. CDR1 is LNHDA and CDR2 is SQIVND in the germline V gene (reference sequence).